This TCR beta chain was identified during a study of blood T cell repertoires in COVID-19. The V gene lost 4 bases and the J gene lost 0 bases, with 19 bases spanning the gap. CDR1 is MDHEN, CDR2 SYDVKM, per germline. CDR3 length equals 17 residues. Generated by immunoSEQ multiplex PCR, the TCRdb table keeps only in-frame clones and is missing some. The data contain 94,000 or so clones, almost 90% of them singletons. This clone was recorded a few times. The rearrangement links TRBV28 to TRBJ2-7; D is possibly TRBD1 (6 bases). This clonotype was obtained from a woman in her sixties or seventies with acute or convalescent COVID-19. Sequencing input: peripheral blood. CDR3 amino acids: CASSYLGQRPNSYEQYF. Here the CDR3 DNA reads TGTGCCAGCAGTTATTTGGGACAACGACCGAACTCCTACGAGCAGTACTTC. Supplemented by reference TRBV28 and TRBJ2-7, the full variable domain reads DVKVTQSSRYLVKRTGEKVFLECVQDMDHENMFWYRQDPGLGLRLIYFSYDVKMKEKGDIPEGYSVSREKKERFSLILESASTNQTSMYLCASSYLGQRPNSYEQYFGPGTRLTVT.